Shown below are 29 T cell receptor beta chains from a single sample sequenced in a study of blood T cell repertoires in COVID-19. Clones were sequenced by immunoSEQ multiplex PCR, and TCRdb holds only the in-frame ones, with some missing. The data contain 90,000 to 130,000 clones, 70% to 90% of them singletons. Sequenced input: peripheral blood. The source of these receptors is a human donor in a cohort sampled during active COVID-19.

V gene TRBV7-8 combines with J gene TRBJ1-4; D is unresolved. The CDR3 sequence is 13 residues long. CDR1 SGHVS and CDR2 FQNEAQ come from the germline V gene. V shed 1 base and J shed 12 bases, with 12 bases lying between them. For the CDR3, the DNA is TGTGCCAGCAGCTTAGTCCGGGATCTTGAACTGTTTTTT. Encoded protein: CASSLVRDLELFF.

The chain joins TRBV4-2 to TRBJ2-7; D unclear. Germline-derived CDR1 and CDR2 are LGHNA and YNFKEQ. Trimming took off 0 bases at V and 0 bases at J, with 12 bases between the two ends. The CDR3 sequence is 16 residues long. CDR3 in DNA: TGTGCCAGCAGCCAAGACTTAAGCTTTTCCTCCTACGAGCAGTACTTC. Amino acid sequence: CASSQDLSFSSYEQYF.

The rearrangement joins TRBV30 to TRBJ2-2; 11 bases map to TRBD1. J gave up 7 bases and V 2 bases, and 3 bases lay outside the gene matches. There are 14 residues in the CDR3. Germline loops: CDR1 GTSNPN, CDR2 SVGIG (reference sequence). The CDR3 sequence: CAWSRDRGVGELFF. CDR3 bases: TGTGCCTGGAGTCGGGACAGGGGGGTCGGGGAGCTGTTTTTT.

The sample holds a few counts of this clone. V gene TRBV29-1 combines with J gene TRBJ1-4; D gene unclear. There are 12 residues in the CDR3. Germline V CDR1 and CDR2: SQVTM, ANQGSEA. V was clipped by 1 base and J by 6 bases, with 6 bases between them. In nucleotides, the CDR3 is TGCAGCGTTGAAGTTCCAGATGAAAAACTGTTTTTT. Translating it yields CSVEVPDEKLFF.

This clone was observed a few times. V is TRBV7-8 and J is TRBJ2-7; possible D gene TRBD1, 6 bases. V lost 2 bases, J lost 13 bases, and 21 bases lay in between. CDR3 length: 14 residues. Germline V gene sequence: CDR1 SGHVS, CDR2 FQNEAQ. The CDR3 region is CASSLQGPLSSPYF. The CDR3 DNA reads TGTGCCAGCAGCTTACAGGGGCCCCTTTCGTCTCCCTACTTC.

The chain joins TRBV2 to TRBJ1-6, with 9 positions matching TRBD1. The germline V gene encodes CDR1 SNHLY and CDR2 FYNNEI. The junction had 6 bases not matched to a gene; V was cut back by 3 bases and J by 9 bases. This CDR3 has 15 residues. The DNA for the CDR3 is TGTGCCAGCAGTGACTCGGGACAGGGAGCTTCACCCCTCCACTTT. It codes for CASSDSGQGASPLHF.

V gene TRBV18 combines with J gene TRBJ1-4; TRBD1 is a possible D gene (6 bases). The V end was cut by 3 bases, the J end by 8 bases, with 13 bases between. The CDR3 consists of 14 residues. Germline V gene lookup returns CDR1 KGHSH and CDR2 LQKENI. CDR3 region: CASSPTTGYEKLFF. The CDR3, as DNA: TGTGCCAGCTCACCTACCACAGGGTACGAAAAACTGTTTTTT. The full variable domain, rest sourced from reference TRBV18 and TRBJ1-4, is NAGVMQNPRHLVRRRGQEARLRCSPMKGHSHVYWYRQLPEEGLKFMVYLQKENIIDESGMPKERFSAEFPKEGPSILRIQQVVRGDSAAYFCASSPTTGYEKLFFGSGTQLSVL.

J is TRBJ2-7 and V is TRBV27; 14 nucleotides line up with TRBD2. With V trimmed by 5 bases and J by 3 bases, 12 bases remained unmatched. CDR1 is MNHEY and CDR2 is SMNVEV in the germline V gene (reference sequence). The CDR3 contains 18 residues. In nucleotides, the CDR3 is TGTGCCAGCAGTGTTGCGACTAGCGGGAGGGACGTAAGCTACGAGCAGTACTTC. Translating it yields CASSVATSGRDVSYEQYF.

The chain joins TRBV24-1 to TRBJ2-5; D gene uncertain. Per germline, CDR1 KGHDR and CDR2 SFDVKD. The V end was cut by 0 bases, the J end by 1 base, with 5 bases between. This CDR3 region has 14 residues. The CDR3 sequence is CATSDLGSQETQYF. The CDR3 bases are TGTGCCACCAGTGATTTGGGCAGCCAAGAGACCCAGTACTTC.

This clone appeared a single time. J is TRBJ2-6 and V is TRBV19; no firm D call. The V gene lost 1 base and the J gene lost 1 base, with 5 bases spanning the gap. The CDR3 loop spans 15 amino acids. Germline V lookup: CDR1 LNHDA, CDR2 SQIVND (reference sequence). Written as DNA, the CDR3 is TGTGCCAGTAGTATAGCCAGATCTGGGGCCAACGTCCTGACTTTC. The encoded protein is CASSIARSGANVLTF.

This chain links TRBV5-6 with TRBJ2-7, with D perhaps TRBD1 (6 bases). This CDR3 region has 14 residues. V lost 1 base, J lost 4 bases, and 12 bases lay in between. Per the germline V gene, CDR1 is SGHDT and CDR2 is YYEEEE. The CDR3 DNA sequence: TGTGCCAGCAGCTTGTCCCAGGGGCGGTACGAGCAGTACTTC. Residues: CASSLSQGRYEQYF.

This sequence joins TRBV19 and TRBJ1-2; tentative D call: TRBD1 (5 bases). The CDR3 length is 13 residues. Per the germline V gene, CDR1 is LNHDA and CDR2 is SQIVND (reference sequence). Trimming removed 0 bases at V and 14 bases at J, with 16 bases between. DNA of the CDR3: TGTGCCAGTAGTATAGACCGTTTGCGGGACTCAACCTTC. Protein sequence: CASSIDRLRDSTF.

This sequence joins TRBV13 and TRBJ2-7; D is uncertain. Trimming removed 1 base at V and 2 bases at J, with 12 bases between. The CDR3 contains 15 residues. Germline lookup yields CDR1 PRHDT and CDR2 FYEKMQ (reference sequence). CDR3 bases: TGTGCCAGCAGCTTAGAAGCCCATAAACCCTACGAGCAGTACTTC. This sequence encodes CASSLEAHKPYEQYF.

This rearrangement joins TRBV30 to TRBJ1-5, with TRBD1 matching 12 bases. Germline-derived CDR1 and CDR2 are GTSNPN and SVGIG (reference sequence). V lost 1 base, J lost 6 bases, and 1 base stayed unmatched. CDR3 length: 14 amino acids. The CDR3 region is CAWSEGQGAQPQHF. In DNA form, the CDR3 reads TGTGCCTGGAGTGAGGGACAGGGGGCTCAGCCCCAGCATTTT.

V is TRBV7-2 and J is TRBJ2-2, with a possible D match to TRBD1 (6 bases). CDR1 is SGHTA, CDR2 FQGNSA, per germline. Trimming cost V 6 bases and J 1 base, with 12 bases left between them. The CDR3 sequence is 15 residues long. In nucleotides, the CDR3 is TGTGCCAGCAGTTCCTGGACAGTGAACACCGGGGAGCTGTTTTTT. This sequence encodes CASSSWTVNTGELFF.

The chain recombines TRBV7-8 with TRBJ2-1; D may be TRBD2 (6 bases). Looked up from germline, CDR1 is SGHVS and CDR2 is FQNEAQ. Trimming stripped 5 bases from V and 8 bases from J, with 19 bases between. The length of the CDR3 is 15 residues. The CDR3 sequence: CASSPALGGEHEQFF. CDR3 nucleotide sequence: TGTGCCAGCAGCCCAGCGCTTGGCGGGGAACATGAGCAGTTCTTC.

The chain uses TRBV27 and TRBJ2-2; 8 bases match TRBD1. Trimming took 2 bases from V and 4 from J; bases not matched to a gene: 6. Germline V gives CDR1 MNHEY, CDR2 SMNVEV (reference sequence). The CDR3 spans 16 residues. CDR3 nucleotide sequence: TGTGCCAGCAGTTTACCTCGCAGGGGGCTCACCGGGGAGCTGTTTTTT. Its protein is CASSLPRRGLTGELFF.

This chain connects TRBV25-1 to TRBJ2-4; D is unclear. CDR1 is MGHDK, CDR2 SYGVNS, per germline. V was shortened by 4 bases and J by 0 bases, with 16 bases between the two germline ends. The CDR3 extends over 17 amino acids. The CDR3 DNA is TGTGCCAGCAGTGCCTCCGCGAACTCCGTAGCCAAAAACATTCAGTACTTC. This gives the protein CASSASANSVAKNIQYF.

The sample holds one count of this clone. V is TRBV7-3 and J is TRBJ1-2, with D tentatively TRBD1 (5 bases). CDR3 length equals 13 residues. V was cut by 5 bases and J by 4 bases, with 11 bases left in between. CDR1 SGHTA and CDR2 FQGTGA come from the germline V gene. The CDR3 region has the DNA TGTGCCAGCAGCCGCGACAGTTTCTATGGCTACACCTTC. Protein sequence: CASSRDSFYGYTF.

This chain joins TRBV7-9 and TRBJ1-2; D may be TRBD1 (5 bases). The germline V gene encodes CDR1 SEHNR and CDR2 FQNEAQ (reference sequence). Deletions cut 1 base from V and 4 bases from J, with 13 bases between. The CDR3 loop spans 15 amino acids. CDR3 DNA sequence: TGTGCCAGCAGCTTAGGGATCGACAGAGTCTATGGCTACACCTTC. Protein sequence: CASSLGIDRVYGYTF.

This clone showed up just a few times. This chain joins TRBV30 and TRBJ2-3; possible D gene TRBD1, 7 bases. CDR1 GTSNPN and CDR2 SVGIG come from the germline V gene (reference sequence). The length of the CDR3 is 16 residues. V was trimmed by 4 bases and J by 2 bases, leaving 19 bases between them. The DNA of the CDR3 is TGTGCCTGGAATCGCAGGGGGGCTGGCTTCACAGATACGCAGTATTTT. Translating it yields CAWNRRGAGFTDTQYF.

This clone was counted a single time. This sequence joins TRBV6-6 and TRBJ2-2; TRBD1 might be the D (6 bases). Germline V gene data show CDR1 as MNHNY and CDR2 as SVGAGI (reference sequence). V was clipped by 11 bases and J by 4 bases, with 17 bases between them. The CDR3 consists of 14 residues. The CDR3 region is CALGAIGSTGELFF. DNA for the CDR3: TGTGCCTTGGGGGCGATAGGGAGCACCGGGGAGCTGTTTTTT.

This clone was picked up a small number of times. As DNA, the CDR3 is TGTGCCAGCAGTTCGACAAGCTCTGGAAACACCATATATTTT. It specifies CASSSTSSGNTIYF. This chain connects TRBV25-1 to TRBJ1-3; D gene unclear. Germline V gene lookup returns CDR1 MGHDK and CDR2 SYGVNS. This CDR3 is 14 amino acids long. Trimming removed 5 bases from V and 0 bases from J, with 8 bases in between.

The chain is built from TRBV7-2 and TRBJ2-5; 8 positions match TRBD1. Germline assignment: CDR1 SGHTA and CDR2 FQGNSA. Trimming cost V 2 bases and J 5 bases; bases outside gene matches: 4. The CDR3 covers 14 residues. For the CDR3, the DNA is TGTGCCAGCAGCTTAAACAGGGGGACGGAGACCCAGTACTTC. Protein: CASSLNRGTETQYF.

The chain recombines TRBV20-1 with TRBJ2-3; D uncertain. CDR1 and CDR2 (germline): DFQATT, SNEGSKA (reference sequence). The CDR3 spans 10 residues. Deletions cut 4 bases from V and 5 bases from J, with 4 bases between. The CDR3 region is CSAIRDTQYF. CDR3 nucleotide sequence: TGCAGTGCTATTAGAGATACGCAGTATTTT.

CDR3 nucleotides: TGCGCCAGCAGCCAAAACCCACAGGGGGCAGGTCAGCCCCAGCATTTT. It codes for CASSQNPQGAGQPQHF. This chain joins TRBV4-1 and TRBJ1-5; 9 nucleotides agree with TRBD1. Germline loops: CDR1 MGHRA, CDR2 YSYEKL. There are 16 residues in the CDR3. The V segment lost 2 bases and the J segment 6 bases; nucleotides outside the gene matches: 8.

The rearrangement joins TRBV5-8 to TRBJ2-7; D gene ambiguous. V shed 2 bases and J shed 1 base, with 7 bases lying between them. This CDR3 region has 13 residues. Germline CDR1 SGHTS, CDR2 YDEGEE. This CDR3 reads CASSLVTSYEQYF. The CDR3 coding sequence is TGTGCCAGCAGCTTAGTCACTTCCTACGAGCAGTACTTC.

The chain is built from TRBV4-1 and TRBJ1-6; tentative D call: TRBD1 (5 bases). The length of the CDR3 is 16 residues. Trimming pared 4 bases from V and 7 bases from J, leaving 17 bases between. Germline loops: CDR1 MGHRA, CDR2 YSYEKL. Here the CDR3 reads CASSPTSGAYNSPLHF. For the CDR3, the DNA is TGCGCCAGCAGCCCGACTTCTGGGGCGTACAATTCACCCCTCCACTTT.

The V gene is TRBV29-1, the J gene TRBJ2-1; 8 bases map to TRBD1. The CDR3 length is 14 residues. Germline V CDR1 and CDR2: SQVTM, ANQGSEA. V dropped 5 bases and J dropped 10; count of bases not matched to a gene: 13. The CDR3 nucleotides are TGCAGCGTTCAGAGTGGACAGGGAGTCGTCGAGCAGTTCTTC. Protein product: CSVQSGQGVVEQFF.